The 30 T cell receptor beta chains listed next were all sequenced from one sample in a study of cytomegalovirus exposure and HLA in healthy donors. Amplification used 60 Vbeta primers and 13 Jbeta primers. The assay was immunoSEQ multiplex PCR, and TCRdb's table has in-frame clones only and misses some. Here the sample spans some 150,000 clones, about 71% being singletons. Sample: PBMCs. The origin of the receptors is a woman aged 25-40 years in good health and CMV-seronegative.

This chain joins TRBV27 and TRBJ2-1; 7 bases are shared with TRBD1. J lost 10 bases, V lost 6 bases, and 9 bases had no gene match. This CDR3 region has 13 residues. Germline CDR1 is MNHEY and CDR2 is SMNVEV (reference sequence). The CDR3 loop reads CASSTPTGKEQFF. The CDR3 nucleotides read TGTGCCAGCAGCACCCCGACAGGGAAAGAGCAGTTCTTC.

The chain is built from TRBV5-1 and TRBJ2-5; D possibly corresponds to TRBD2 (5 bases). The DNA matches TRBJ2-7 better at its end, which makes the J call doubtful. Germline CDR1 SGHRS, CDR2 YFSETQ. There are 14 residues in the CDR3. The CDR3 DNA reads TGCGCCAGCAGCTACTCTGAGGGTGTCTACGAGCAGTACTTC. It yields the protein CASSYSEGVYEQYF.

The gene calls are TRBV28 and TRBJ2-1, with 8 bases fitting TRBD2. The junction had 10 bases not matched to a gene; V was cut back by 3 bases and J by 0 bases. The CDR3 is made up of 18 amino acids. Germline V gene lookup returns CDR1 MDHEN and CDR2 SYDVKM. The CDR3 reads CASSFASRGGRSYNEQFF. Here the CDR3 DNA reads TGTGCCAGCAGTTTCGCGTCCCGGGGGGGACGCTCCTACAATGAGCAGTTCTTC.

This chain uses TRBV29-1 with TRBJ2-7, with TRBD1 matching 8 bases. The CDR3 is 13 amino acids. Germline V lookup: CDR1 SQVTM, CDR2 ANQGSEA. Trimming removed 4 bases from V and 3 bases from J; junction bases left unmatched: 5. CDR3 nucleotides: TGCAGCGTTGGTCAGGGGGCCTACTACGAGCAGTACTTC. Amino acids: CSVGQGAYYEQYF.

V is TRBV5-6 and J is TRBJ1-5, with D possibly being TRBD1 (5 bases). The V gene's germline CDR1 is SGHDT and CDR2 YYEEEE. V lost 0 bases, J lost 6 bases, and 13 bases lay in between. The CDR3 totals 15 residues. The CDR3 reads CASSLGGVRGQPQHF. Here the CDR3 DNA reads TGTGCCAGCAGCTTGGGGGGGGTACGGGGTCAGCCCCAGCATTTT.

This chain connects TRBV27 to TRBJ2-4; D remains ambiguous. Germline V gene lookup returns CDR1 MNHEY and CDR2 SMNVEV (reference sequence). V was pared by 6 bases and J by 6 bases, with 12 bases between. The length of the CDR3 is 13 residues. The CDR3 nucleotides read TGTGCCAGCAGAAAACTGCCACGAAACATTCAGTACTTC. Translating it yields CASRKLPRNIQYF.

The chain joins TRBV7-9 to TRBJ2-2, with TRBD1 identical over 9 bases. V was clipped by 5 bases and J by 5 bases; unmatched bases: 6. The V gene's germline CDR1 is SEHNR and CDR2 FQNEAQ (reference sequence). This CDR3 comprises 15 residues. CDR3 region: CASSPDRGTTGELFF. The CDR3 region has the DNA TGTGCCAGCAGCCCCGACAGGGGGACTACCGGGGAGCTGTTTTTT.

The rearrangement links TRBV7-9 to TRBJ2-5; D is undetermined. There are 11 residues in the CDR3. The germline V gene encodes CDR1 SEHNR and CDR2 FQNEAQ (reference sequence). V dropped 3 bases and J dropped 3 bases, with 2 bases sitting between them. The CDR3 nucleotides are TGTGCCAGCAGCTTCAAAGAGACCCAGTACTTC. Residues: CASSFKETQYF.

In its sample, this clone was seen a few times. The V and J genes are TRBV5-6 and TRBJ1-3; D ambiguous. Germline V gene lookup returns CDR1 SGHDT and CDR2 YYEEEE. With 4 bases removed from V and 4 bases from J, the gap between germline ends came to 18 bases. The CDR3 sequence is 16 residues long. The chain's CDR3 is CASSPATRQSGNTIYF. The CDR3 DNA sequence: TGTGCCAGCAGCCCGGCGACCAGGCAATCAGGAAACACCATATATTTT.

The chain joins TRBV30 to TRBJ2-3; D perhaps matches TRBD1 (5 bases). The germline CDR1 and CDR2 sequences are GTSNPN and SVGIG (reference sequence). Trimming shortened V by 4 bases and J by 4 bases, and 12 bases separated the two germline ends. This CDR3 is 13 amino acids long. The CDR3 loop is CAWNRIRADTQYF. CDR3 nucleotide sequence: TGTGCCTGGAATAGGATCAGGGCAGATACGCAGTATTTT.

The CDR3 sequence: CASSLQGMTGELFF. The CDR3 region has the DNA TGTGCCAGCAGTTTACAGGGGATGACCGGGGAGCTGTTTTTT. The chain employs TRBV25-1 and TRBJ2-2; TRBD1 matches 7 bases. Germline V gives CDR1 MGHDK, CDR2 SYGVNS. Losses at the gene ends were 5 bases for V and 5 bases for J; bases not matched to a gene: 5. The CDR3 has 14 amino acids.

CDR3 amino acids: CASRTTGVQFF. The CDR3 DNA reads TGTGCCAGCAGAACCACAGGGGTGCAGTTCTTC. The V gene is TRBV2, the J gene TRBJ2-1; 7 nucleotides match TRBD1. The CDR3 consists of 11 residues. Germline assignment: CDR1 SNHLY and CDR2 FYNNEI. V was clipped by 6 bases and J by 12 bases; unmatched bases: 5. Using reference TRBV2 and TRBJ2-1 for the parts outside the CDR3, the full variable domain is EPEVTQTPSHQVTQMGQEVILRCVPISNHLYFYWYRQILGQKVEFLVSFYNNEISEKSEIFDDQFSVERPDGSNFTLKIRSTKLEDSAMYFCASRTTGVQFFGPGTRLTVL.

The chain uses TRBV7-9 and TRBJ1-2; 7 nucleotides align to TRBD1. The CDR3 spans 13 residues. V was clipped by 5 bases and J by 8 bases; unmatched bases: 8. Germline V gene data show CDR1 as SEHNR and CDR2 as FQNEAQ (reference sequence). The CDR3 is CASSPSDREGYTF. The DNA for the CDR3 is TGTGCCAGCAGCCCCTCTGACAGGGAGGGCTACACCTTC.

This clone was found a few times. In DNA, the CDR3 is TGCGCCAGCAGCCCGGCGGGGGGAGCGGGGAGCTCCTACAATGAGCAGTTCTTC. Translation: CASSPAGGAGSSYNEQFF. The chain couples TRBV5-1 to TRBJ2-1; TRBD2 matches at 8 bases. The length of the CDR3 is 18 residues. V shed 4 bases, J shed 0 bases, and the junction held 12 bases outside the gene matches. Germline V gives CDR1 SGHRS, CDR2 YFSETQ.

The rearrangement links TRBV9 to TRBJ1-5, with D possibly TRBD1 on 6 matching bases. Trimming took 4 bases from V and 6 from J, leaving 11 bases between them. Germline V gene sequence: CDR1 SGDLS, CDR2 YYNGEE. There are 13 residues in the CDR3. CDR3 bases: TGTGCCAGCAGCTCAACAGGGATTCAGCCCCAGCATTTT. Amino acid sequence: CASSSTGIQPQHF.

This clone was seen a handful of times. The rearrangement uses TRBV10-1 and TRBJ2-1; 12 bases agree with TRBD2. The ends lost 5 bases at V and 5 bases at J; junction bases unmatched: 4. This CDR3 has 15 amino acids. Per germline, CDR1 WNHNN and CDR2 SYGVQD (reference sequence). As DNA, the CDR3 is TGCGCCAGCAGTAAGACTAGCGGGAGAAACAATGAGCAGTTCTTC. Translation gives CASSKTSGRNNEQFF.

In its sample, this clone was seen a few times. V gene TRBV6-6 combines with J gene TRBJ2-2, with 10 bases identical to TRBD2. The CDR3 spans 15 residues. J gave up 5 bases and V 7 bases, and 7 bases lay outside the gene matches. Germline V lookup: CDR1 MNHNY, CDR2 SVGAGI (reference sequence). CDR3: CASTLRTSGTGELFF. CDR3 nucleotide sequence: TGTGCCAGCACCCTACGGACTAGCGGAACCGGGGAGCTGTTTTTT.

This clone was seen more than once but under ten times. The chain links TRBV28 to TRBJ2-5, with TRBD1 matching over 9 bases. The ends lost 8 bases at V and 3 bases at J; junction bases unmatched: 1. CDR3 length equals 12 residues. The germline gives CDR1 MDHEN, CDR2 SYDVKM. CDR3 bases: TGTGCCAGCGGGACAGGGAAAGAGACCCAGTACTTC. Amino acids: CASGTGKETQYF.

This chain uses TRBV18 with TRBJ1-2; 7 bases are a match to TRBD1. This CDR3 contains 14 residues. The germline gives CDR1 KGHSH, CDR2 LQKENI. Losses at the gene ends were 6 bases for V and 4 bases for J; bases not matched to a gene: 8. CDR3 nucleotide sequence: TGTGCCAGCTCCAAGGACAGGAGGAGCTATGGCTACACCTTC. Residues: CASSKDRRSYGYTF.

J is TRBJ2-1 and V is TRBV5-4; 7 positions agree with TRBD2. The CDR3 consists of 15 residues. Germline V gene data show CDR1 as SGHNT and CDR2 as YYREEE (reference sequence). V dropped 0 bases and J dropped 4; count of bases not matched to a gene: 4. Here the CDR3 DNA reads TGTGCCAGCAGCTTGGGGGGGGGAACTTACAATGAGCAGTTCTTC. This translates into CASSLGGGTYNEQFF.

The chain links TRBV15 to TRBJ2-1; 7 bases align to TRBD2. Germline V lookup: CDR1 LNHNV, CDR2 YYDKDF (reference sequence). The CDR3 is made up of 15 amino acids. The V and J ends lost 1 base and 3 bases, in that order; junction bases with no gene match: 3. The chain's CDR3 is CATSRGTSVYNEQFF. Here the CDR3 DNA reads TGTGCCACCAGCAGAGGGACTAGTGTCTACAATGAGCAGTTCTTC.

The chain recombines TRBV12-5 with TRBJ2-5; TRBD2 might be the D (5 bases). CDR3 length: 13 amino acids. The V gene's germline CDR1 is LGHNT and CDR2 FRNRAP. Trimming took 3 bases from V and 5 from J, leaving 10 bases between them. The CDR3 here is CASGFSSGETQYF. As DNA, the CDR3 is TGTGCTAGTGGTTTTTCCTCGGGGGAGACCCAGTACTTC.

The chain combines TRBV21-1 with TRBJ1-4. TRBV21-1 is designated a pseudogene. The CDR3 contains 12 residues. CDR3: CASSNRGEKLFF. The CDR3 DNA follows: TGTGCCAGCAGCAATCGGGGTGAAAAACTGTTTTTT.

The rearrangement joins TRBV29-1 to TRBJ2-1; no definite D call. Germline lookup yields CDR1 SQVTM and CDR2 ANQGSEA. V was pared by 3 bases and J by 6 bases, with 12 bases between. The CDR3 consists of 13 residues. The CDR3 bases are TGCAGCGTTGAGACTCCTGGCCCCAATGAGCAGTTCTTC. Translation gives CSVETPGPNEQFF.

This clone showed up just a few times. The chain carries TRBV4-1 and TRBJ1-3; TRBD1 agrees at 7 bases. Germline-derived CDR1 and CDR2 are MGHRA and YSYEKL. The CDR3 contains 16 residues. V was clipped by 2 bases and J by 0 bases; unmatched bases: 4. The CDR3 region is CASSQPGQLSGNTIYF. The CDR3, as DNA: TGCGCCAGCAGCCAACCGGGACAGCTCTCTGGAAACACCATATATTTT.

The chain is built from TRBV28 and TRBJ2-1; no clear D. V shed 5 bases and J shed 2 bases, with 10 bases lying between them. Germline CDR1 and CDR2: MDHEN and SYDVKM. The CDR3 spans 14 residues. The CDR3 sequence is CASSQRHPYNEQFF. DNA of the CDR3: TGTGCCAGCAGTCAAAGACACCCCTACAATGAGCAGTTCTTC. The full variable domain, rest sourced from reference TRBV28 and TRBJ2-1, is DVKVTQSSRYLVKRTGEKVFLECVQDMDHENMFWYRQDPGLGLRLIYFSYDVKMKEKGDIPEGYSVSREKKERFSLILESASTNQTSMYLCASSQRHPYNEQFFGPGTRLTVL.

This clone was observed a few times. This chain links TRBV29-1 with TRBJ2-7; the D gene is possibly TRBD1 (6 bases). V was clipped by 6 bases and J by 4 bases, with 19 bases between them. CDR1 is SQVTM, CDR2 ANQGSEA, per germline. This CDR3 contains 14 residues. CDR3: CSVTDTRTDYEQYF. In DNA form, the CDR3 reads TGCAGCGTAACCGATACCAGGACAGATTACGAGCAGTACTTC.

The rearrangement uses TRBV4-3 and TRBJ2-5; D perhaps matches TRBD1 (6 bases). The CDR3 runs 16 residues. CDR1 and CDR2 (germline): LGHNA, YSLEER. V was trimmed by 0 bases and J by 3 bases, leaving 14 bases between them. CDR3 loop: CASSQELGTSEETQYF. The CDR3 DNA sequence: TGCGCCAGCAGCCAAGAATTGGGGACATCCGAAGAGACCCAGTACTTC.

V and J are TRBV2 and TRBJ1-5; TRBD1 is a possible D gene (5 bases). Germline-derived CDR1 and CDR2 are SNHLY and FYNNEI. The CDR3 length is 15 residues. Trimming removed 1 base from V and 1 base from J, with 8 bases in between. The CDR3 sequence is CASSEEGRSNQPQHF. For the CDR3, the DNA is TGTGCCAGCAGTGAAGAGGGGAGGAGCAATCAGCCCCAGCATTTT.

The table lists this clone with a few counts. The CDR3 DNA sequence: TGTGCCTGGAGTTTAGGGACAGGGGCCCAGCCCCAGCATTTT. It codes for CAWSLGTGAQPQHF. The chain employs TRBV30 and TRBJ1-5, with 10 positions matching TRBD1. V shed 2 bases and J 7 bases; nucleotides not matched to a gene: 5. This CDR3 has 14 residues. In germline, CDR1 is GTSNPN, CDR2 SVGIG (reference sequence).